The 31 T cell receptor beta chains below all came from one sample that was sequenced in a study of Tregs in tolerant kidney transplant recipients. Method: immunoSEQ multiplex PCR; TCRdb's copy keeps in-frame clones and lacks some. Listed are some 31,000 clones; more than 6.5% falls within the top ten. The sample was CD8+ T cells from blood, taken before the transplant. These receptors came from a human donor who received a combined kidney and bone marrow transplant.

A note on this clone: The read halts 3 residues ahead of the CDR3 end, with the missing end drawn from the germline J gene. The chain is built from TRBV19 and TRBJ2-7, with 7 bases aligning to TRBD1. This CDR3 region has 13 residues. Germline assignment: CDR1 LNHDA and CDR2 SQIVND (reference sequence). V lost 4 bases to trimming and J lost 0 bases; unmatched junction nucleotides: 0. Incomplete CDR3 DNA: TGTGCCAGTAGTACAGGGGGCTCCTACGAG. It codes for CASSTGGSYE. The complete CDR3 sequence is CASSTGGSYEQYF. Full variable domain (outside the CDR3, taken from reference TRBV19 and TRBJ2-7): DGGITQSPKYLFRKEGQNVTLSCEQNLNHDAMYWYRQDPGQGLRLIYYSQIVNDFQKGDIAEGYSVSREKKESFPLTVTSAQKNPTAFYLCASSTGGSYEQYFGPGTRLTVT.

Concerning this clone itself: The CDR3 end falls 3 residues outside the read, so it is completed with the germline J gene. The V gene is TRBV2, the J gene TRBJ1-2; tentatively, D is TRBD1 (5 bases). The germline CDR1 and CDR2 sequences are SNHLY and FYNNEI. The CDR3 loop spans 15 amino acids. The DNA read from the CDR3 is TGTGCCAGCAGTGTTTTGGGGGGGACCTCCGCCGGC. It translates to CASSVLGGTSAG. The whole CDR3 sequence reads CASSVLGGTSAGYTF.

The CDR3 reads CASTTTGWDEQYF. The DNA read from the CDR3 is TGTGCCAGCACCACTACAGGGTGGGACGAG. This chain joins TRBV7-9 and TRBJ2-7; possible D gene TRBD1, 6 bases. The missing CDR3 end, 3 residues past where the read stops, is filled in from the germline J gene. Deletions cut 7 bases from V and 5 bases from J, with 15 bases between. CDR3 length equals 13 residues. From germline, CDR1 is SEHNR and CDR2 FQNEAQ (reference sequence).

CDR3 amino acids: CASTGLVGNEQFF. The sequenced CDR3 bases are TGTGCCAGTACCGGACTAGTGGGCAATGAG. V usage is TRBV19 and J usage is TRBJ2-1; 7 nucleotides line up with TRBD2. The CDR3 is cut off 3 residues early in the read; its end comes from the germline J gene. The V and J ends lost 7 bases and 6 bases, in that order; junction bases with no gene match: 6. The CDR3 loop spans 13 amino acids. Germline values: CDR1 LNHDA, CDR2 SQIVND (reference sequence).

As regards this clone: Read coverage stops 3 residues before the CDR3 terminus; the germline J gene supplies the remainder. V gene TRBV6-2 or TRBV6-3 combines with J gene TRBJ1-1; D possibly corresponds to TRBD1 (6 bases). This CDR3 has 14 residues. Trimming removed 4 bases from V and 3 bases from J, with 12 bases in between. Germline V gene sequence: CDR1 MNHEY, CDR2 SVGEGT. Incomplete CDR3 DNA: TGTGCCAGCAGTTTTCGGGAGGGGGACACTGAA. This gives the protein CASSFREGDTE. The whole CDR3 protein reads CASSFREGDTEAFF.

Details on this clone: Coverage ceases 3 residues before the CDR3 finishes, and the germline J gene fills in the end. The rearrangement uses TRBV6-2 or TRBV6-3 and TRBJ2-7; D unclear. V was trimmed by 7 bases and J by 5 bases, leaving 15 bases between them. Germline loops: CDR1 MNHEY, CDR2 SVGEGT. The CDR3 covers 13 residues. The DNA read from the CDR3 is TGTGCCAGCAACCCAGTCAAATTCCACGAG. Amino acids: CASNPVKFHE. In full, the CDR3 reads CASNPVKFHEQYF.

As concerns this clone: The read halts 3 residues ahead of the CDR3 end, with the missing end drawn from the germline J gene. J is TRBJ2-7 and V is TRBV2, with unresolved D. Germline V gene data show CDR1 as SNHLY and CDR2 as FYNNEI. V was clipped by 7 bases and J by 5 bases, with 9 bases between them. This CDR3 is 11 amino acids long. The sequenced part of the CDR3 DNA is TGTGCCAGCATAGCTCCCGACGAG. Protein: CASIAPDE. The full CDR3 is CASIAPDEQYF.

CDR3 in amino acids: CASSLEGNIQYF. CDR3 DNA (partial): TGCGCCAGCAGCTTGGAGGGAAACATT. The chain recombines TRBV5-1 with TRBJ2-4; D unclear. Read coverage stops 3 residues before the CDR3 terminus; the germline J gene supplies the remainder. Trimming stripped 0 bases from V and 6 bases from J, with 4 bases between. Germline CDR1 reads SGHRS; CDR2 reads YFSETQ. CDR3 length: 12 amino acids.

Remarks on this clone: Read data end 3 residues before the CDR3 end; the end is taken from the germline J gene. This chain uses TRBV20-1 with TRBJ2-2, with D hard to call. This CDR3 contains 11 residues. Between the trimmed V and J ends, which lost 5 bases and 7 bases, there was a span of 8 bases. Germline V gene lookup returns CDR1 DFQATT and CDR2 SNEGSKA (reference sequence). CDR3 DNA (partial): TGCAGTGCTCGCGTGGTCGGGGAG. Its translation: CSARVVGE. The complete CDR3 sequence is CSARVVGELFF.

The chain's CDR3 is CASSFWQGPSGANVLTF. The sequenced part of the CDR3 DNA is TGCGCCAGCAGCTTTTGGCAGGGTCCTTCTGGGGCCAACGTC. The chain couples TRBV5-1 to TRBJ2-6; the D gene is possibly TRBD1 (5 bases). The observed sequence ends 3 residues before the CDR3 terminus, with the missing tail filled in from the germline J gene. The germline V and J ends were trimmed by 2 bases and 1 base, with 13 bases remaining between them. Germline V gives CDR1 SGHRS, CDR2 YFSETQ. The CDR3 is 17 amino acids.

Regarding this clone: From the germline J gene comes the end of the CDR3, since the read stops 3 residues before it. The chain joins TRBV7-8 to TRBJ1-1; 9 positions match TRBD1. Germline V gives CDR1 SGHVS, CDR2 FQNEAQ. With 4 bases clipped from V and 4 bases from J, the junction kept 4 bases outside the gene matches. The CDR3 consists of 14 residues. The part of the CDR3 DNA that was read is TGTGCCAGCAGCTCGACAGGGGGAGGCACTGAA. Translating gives CASSSTGGGTE. The complete CDR3 sequence is CASSSTGGGTEAFF. Full variable domain (rest looked up from reference TRBV7-8 and TRBJ1-1): GAGVSQSPRYKVAKRGQDVALRCDPISGHVSLFWYQQALGQGPEFLTYFQNEAQLDKSGLPSDRFFAERPEGSVSTLKIQRTQQEDSAVYLCASSSTGGGTEAFFGQGTRLTVV.

The part of the CDR3 DNA that was read is TGTGCCAGCAGCCGGACAGGGGACGGGGACACTGAA. Amino acids: CASSRTGDGDTE. The full CDR3 sequence reads CASSRTGDGDTEAFF. The rearrangement links TRBV7-9 to TRBJ1-1; 9 bases fit TRBD1. Read data end 3 residues before the CDR3 end; the end is taken from the germline J gene. The germline V gene has CDR1 SEHNR and CDR2 FQNEAQ (reference sequence). The CDR3 runs 15 residues. The ends lost 5 bases at V and 3 bases at J; junction bases unmatched: 7.

About this clone: The CDR3 extends 3 residues past the end of the read, so its final part is completed from the germline J gene. The chain employs TRBV5-6 and TRBJ2-1; perhaps TRBD1 as D (5 bases). CDR1 is SGHDT and CDR2 is YYEEEE in the germline V gene. V lost 9 bases, J lost 2 bases, and 9 bases lay in between. The CDR3 totals 12 residues. The CDR3 spells CATGIPYNEQFF. CDR3 bases read: TGTGCCACAGGGATTCCCTACAATGAG.

Details on this clone: The CDR3 end lies 3 residues beyond the end of the read and is filled in from the germline J gene. V usage is TRBV7-6 and J usage is TRBJ2-3; D is undetermined. V lost 1 base and J lost 4, with 9 bases in between. The CDR3 has 14 residues. The V gene's germline CDR1 is SGHVS and CDR2 FNYEAQ. The CDR3 is CASSLEGLADTQYF. CDR3 DNA, as far as it was read: TGTGCCAGCAGCTTAGAAGGGTTAGCAGATACG. The variable domain in full, completed from reference TRBV7-6 and TRBJ2-3, reads GAGVSQSPRYKVTKRGQDVALRCDPISGHVSLYWYRQALGQGPEFLTYFNYEAQQDKSGLPNDRFSAERPEGSISTLTIQRTEQRDSAMYRCASSLEGLADTQYFGPGTRLTVL.

In regard to this clone: The CDR3 end falls 3 residues outside the read, so it is completed with the germline J gene. V and J are TRBV7-9 and TRBJ1-2; no clear D gene. This CDR3 is 14 amino acids long. Germline V gene lookup returns CDR1 SEHNR and CDR2 FQNEAQ (reference sequence). Trimming removed 2 bases from V and 2 bases from J, with 9 bases in between. CDR3 region: CASSLPGLNYGYTF. Incomplete CDR3 DNA: TGTGCCAGCAGCTTACCGGGGTTGAACTATGGC.

The covered CDR3 bases are TGTGCCAGCAGCCCCCCCATCAGAAACACC. Encoded protein: CASSPPIRNT. The CDR3 reads in full as CASSPPIRNTIYF. The chain uses TRBV7-9 and TRBJ1-3; D uncertain. The missing CDR3 end, 3 residues past where the read stops, is filled in from the germline J gene. The germline V gene has CDR1 SEHNR and CDR2 FQNEAQ (reference sequence). Trimming removed 5 bases from V and 5 bases from J, with 10 bases in between. The CDR3 runs 13 residues.

In regard to this clone: The CDR3 end lies 3 residues beyond the end of the read and is filled in from the germline J gene. The V gene is TRBV2, the J gene TRBJ2-7, with D perhaps matching TRBD2 (5 bases). This CDR3 contains 16 residues. Looked up from germline, CDR1 is SNHLY and CDR2 is FYNNEI. Trimming left V 2 bases short and J 2 bases short, with 16 bases between. The covered CDR3 bases are TGTGCCAGCAGTGAAAAAAGCTCCCCGACTACCTACGAG. As protein: CASSEKSSPTTYE. The whole CDR3 sequence is CASSEKSSPTTYEQYF. The variable domain in full, with the rest retrieved from reference TRBV2 and TRBJ2-7, is EPEVTQTPSHQVTQMGQEVILRCVPISNHLYFYWYRQILGQKVEFLVSFYNNEISEKSEIFDDQFSVERPDGSNFTLKIRSTKLEDSAMYFCASSEKSSPTTYEQYFGPGTRLTVT.

On this clone: The CDR3 goes on 3 residues after the read ends, and that part is filled in from the germline J gene. The chain links TRBV7-9 to TRBJ1-2, with TRBD1 identical over 9 bases. CDR3 length equals 14 residues. Germline loops: CDR1 SEHNR, CDR2 FQNEAQ (reference sequence). The chain's CDR3 is CASSPPGDREGYTF. CDR3 DNA, as far as it was read: TGTGCCAGCAGCCCCCCAGGGGACAGGGAAGGC.

Concerning this clone: The sequence runs out 3 residues before the end of the CDR3; the remainder is reconstructed from the germline J gene. The chain recombines TRBV5-6 with TRBJ1-2; 8 nucleotides line up with TRBD1. Trimming cost V 2 bases and J 4 bases; bases outside gene matches: 4. The germline V gene has CDR1 SGHDT and CDR2 YYEEEE. The CDR3 has 14 amino acids. Partial CDR3 DNA: TGTGCCAGCAGCTTCGGACAGGGTGGCTATGGC. Amino acids: CASSFGQGGYG. The complete CDR3 sequence is CASSFGQGGYGYTF. The full variable domain, with the rest looked up from reference TRBV5-6 and TRBJ1-2, is DAGVTQSPTHLIKTRGQQVTLRCSPKSGHDTVSWYQQALGQGPQFIFQYYEEEERQRGNFPDRFSGHQFPNYSSELNVNALLLGDSALYLCASSFGQGGYGYTFGSGTRLTVV.

Comments on this clone: The read halts 3 residues ahead of the CDR3 end, with the missing end drawn from the germline J gene. The chain recombines TRBV7-6 with TRBJ2-3; a weak D match, TRBD2 (6 bases). Germline-derived CDR1 and CDR2 are SGHVS and FNYEAQ. The CDR3 totals 16 residues. V was clipped by 1 base and J by 1 base, with 12 bases between them. The CDR3 bases that were read are TGTGCCAGCAGCTTAGTGGGGGGAGGCGGCACAGATACG. The encoded protein is CASSLVGGGGTDT. The entire CDR3 sequence reads CASSLVGGGGTDTQYF.

For this clone: The read comes to an end 3 residues before the CDR3 does, leaving the germline J gene to fill in the end. This chain joins TRBV29-1 and TRBJ2-2; D possibly corresponds to TRBD2 (5 bases). Per germline, CDR1 SQVTM and CDR2 ANQGSEA. The CDR3 extends over 14 amino acids. V was clipped by 8 bases and J by 4 bases, with 17 bases between them. Incomplete CDR3 DNA: TGCAGCATACTCGCGCCCGCGGGCACCGGGGAG. It yields the protein CSILAPAGTGE. The whole CDR3 reads CSILAPAGTGELFF.

Comments on this clone: The read finishes 3 residues shy of the CDR3 end, and the germline J gene is used to complete it. The chain carries TRBV12-3 or TRBV12-4 and TRBJ2-7; D remains ambiguous. The CDR3 loop spans 16 amino acids. Trimming took off 3 bases at V and 0 bases at J, with 15 bases between the two ends. The CDR3 sequence: CASSFFAGGSSYEQYF. The covered CDR3 bases are TGTGCCAGCAGTTTCTTCGCTGGCGGAAGCTCCTACGAG.

Note on this clone: Read data end 3 residues before the CDR3 end; the end is taken from the germline J gene. The rearrangement joins TRBV19 to TRBJ2-3; D is unresolved. Germline V gives CDR1 LNHDA, CDR2 SQIVND (reference sequence). CDR3 length: 13 amino acids. Trimming shortened V by 0 bases and J by 6 bases, and 7 bases separated the two germline ends. The CDR3 sequence is CASSIDLEDTQYF. Partial CDR3 DNA: TGTGCCAGTAGTATAGATCTAGAGGATACG.

In regard to this clone: The DNA ends 3 residues before the CDR3 does, and the rest of the CDR3 is filled in from the germline J gene. V usage is TRBV19 and J usage is TRBJ2-1; D not resolved. The CDR3 covers 15 residues. CDR1 LNHDA and CDR2 SQIVND come from the germline V gene (reference sequence). Trimming shortened V by 4 bases and J by 2 bases, and 12 bases separated the two germline ends. CDR3 DNA (partial): TGTGCCAGTAGTAATGCAGACAAAGCCTACAATGAG. This encodes CASSNADKAYNE. The complete CDR3 protein is CASSNADKAYNEQFF.

As to this clone: The read is 3 residues too short to cover the CDR3 end, so that end is filled in from the germline J gene. The chain uses TRBV7-6 and TRBJ2-3; D is possibly TRBD2 (6 bases). Germline CDR1 reads SGHVS; CDR2 reads FNYEAQ. The ends were cut back, 1 base at V and 2 bases at J, with 7 bases in the middle. The CDR3 covers 14 residues. The CDR3 protein is CASSLGGLTDTQYF. The CDR3 bases that were read are TGTGCCAGCAGCTTAGGGGGACTCACAGATACG.

On this clone itself: The missing CDR3 end, 3 residues past where the read stops, is filled in from the germline J gene. The gene calls are TRBV30 and TRBJ2-3, with D maybe TRBD1 (5 bases). Trimming cost V 1 base and J 4 bases, with 18 bases left between them. This CDR3 is built from 16 residues. The V gene's germline CDR1 is GTSNPN and CDR2 SVGIG (reference sequence). The sequenced part of the CDR3 DNA is TGTGCCTGGAGTGCCTGGGGTTGGAGACAGCCAGATACG. Protein product: CAWSAWGWRQPDT. The entire CDR3 reads CAWSAWGWRQPDTQYF.

On this clone: The read ends 3 residues before the CDR3 terminus; that terminus is restored from the germline J gene. The chain links TRBV11-2 to TRBJ1-2; 7 bases are a match to TRBD1. This CDR3 has 13 residues. Per germline, CDR1 SGHAT and CDR2 FQNNGV. Trimming removed 3 bases from V and 4 bases from J; junction bases left unmatched: 2. The sequenced part of the CDR3 DNA is TGTGCCAGCAGCTTGGGGACAGCCTATGGC. As protein: CASSLGTAYG. The entire CDR3 is CASSLGTAYGYTF.

As concerns this clone: From the germline J gene comes the end of the CDR3, since the read stops 3 residues before it. The rearrangement uses TRBV19 and TRBJ1-2, with D uncertain. The V gene's germline CDR1 is LNHDA and CDR2 SQIVND (reference sequence). This CDR3 has 15 amino acids. Trimming stripped 4 bases from V and 2 bases from J, with 14 bases between. The CDR3: CASSTHKIFNYGYTF. The covered CDR3 bases are TGTGCCAGTAGTACCCACAAGATTTTCAACTATGGC.

Remarks on this clone: The CDR3 is cut off 3 residues early in the read; its end comes from the germline J gene. This chain uses TRBV19 with TRBJ1-5, with 7 bases lining up with TRBD1. Trimming removed 7 bases from V and 6 bases from J; junction bases left unmatched: 12. The length of the CDR3 is 15 residues. The germline V gene encodes CDR1 LNHDA and CDR2 SQIVND (reference sequence). Incomplete CDR3 DNA: TGTGCCAGTATTTACTCGAGACAGGGCCGTCAGCCC. It is translated as CASIYSRQGRQP. The entire CDR3 protein reads CASIYSRQGRQPQHF.

Of note for this clone: Sequencing ends 3 residues short of the CDR3 end; the germline J gene provides the rest. This sequence joins TRBV7-6 and TRBJ1-1; D might be TRBD1 (5 bases). V shed 5 bases and J shed 1 base, with 11 bases lying between them. The V gene's germline CDR1 is SGHVS and CDR2 FNYEAQ. CDR3 length equals 14 residues. CDR3 bases read: TGTGCCAGCAGCCCGGGACTGGGGAACACTGAA. This gives the protein CASSPGLGNTE. The whole CDR3 protein is CASSPGLGNTEAFF.

To note about this clone: The read terminates 3 residues before the CDR3 end, so the remaining end is supplied by the germline J gene. The chain uses TRBV19 and TRBJ1-5; D might be TRBD1 (6 bases). Deletions cut 7 bases from V and 0 bases from J, with 13 bases between. The length of the CDR3 is 15 residues. Germline CDR1 reads LNHDA; CDR2 reads SQIVND (reference sequence). The CDR3 reads CASNAGVLSNQPQHF. CDR3 bases read: TGTGCCAGTAATGCAGGGGTCCTTAGCAATCAGCCC.